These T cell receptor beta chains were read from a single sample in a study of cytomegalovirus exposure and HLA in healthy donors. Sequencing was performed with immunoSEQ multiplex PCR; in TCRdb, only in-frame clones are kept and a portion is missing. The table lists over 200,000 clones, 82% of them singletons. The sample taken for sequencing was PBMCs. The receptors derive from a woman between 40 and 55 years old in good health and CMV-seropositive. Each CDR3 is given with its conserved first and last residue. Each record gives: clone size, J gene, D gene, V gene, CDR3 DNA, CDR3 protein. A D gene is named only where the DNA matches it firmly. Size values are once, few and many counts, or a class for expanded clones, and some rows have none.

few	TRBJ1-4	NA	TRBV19	TGTGCCAGTAGTAGAACGCGGACTAATGAAAAACTGTTTTTT	CASSRTRTNEKLFF
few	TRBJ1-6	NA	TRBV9	TGTGCCAGCAGCATACAGGGCTGGACGGGTTTTTCACCCCTCCACTTT	CASSIQGWTGFSPLHF
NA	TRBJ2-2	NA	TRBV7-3	TGTGCCAGCAGCCCCGGACAGACCGGGGAGCTGTTTTTT	CASSPGQTGELFF
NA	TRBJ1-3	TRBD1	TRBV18	TGTGCCAGCTCACGAGGGACAGGCGACTCTGGAAACACCATATATTTT	CASSRGTGDSGNTIYF
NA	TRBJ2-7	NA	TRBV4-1	TGCGCCAGCAGCCAACAGGGAAAGAGCTACGAGCAGTACTTC	CASSQQGKSYEQYF
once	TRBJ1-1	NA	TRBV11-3	TGTGCCAGCAGCCCCCTCCGGAACACTGAAGCTTTCTTT	CASSPLRNTEAFF
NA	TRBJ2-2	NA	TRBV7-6	TGTGCCAGCAGCTTCTTCACCGGGGAGCTGTTTTTT	CASSFFTGELFF
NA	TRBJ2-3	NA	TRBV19	TGTGCCAGTAGTATGGGTCTCCGGGGTACGCAGTATTTT	CASSMGLRGTQYF
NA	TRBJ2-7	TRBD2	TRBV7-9	TGTTCCAGCAGCTCCGCAGCTAGCGGCCCACCGGATTCCGAGCAGTACTTC	CSSSSAASGPPDSEQYF
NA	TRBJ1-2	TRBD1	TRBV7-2	TGTGCCAGCAGCTTAGATCGACAGGGCTCGAGGTATGGCTACACCTTC	CASSLDRQGSRYGYTF
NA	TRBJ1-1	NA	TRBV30	TGTGCCTGGAGTGTACTAATGAACACTGAAGCTTTCTTT	CAWSVLMNTEAFF
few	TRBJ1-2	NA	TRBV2	TGTGCCAGCAGTCCGACAGAAAACTATGGCTACACCTTC	CASSPTENYGYTF
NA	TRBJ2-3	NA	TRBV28	TGTGCCAGCAGTTTGGCAGGGGTGACAGGAGATACGCAGTATTTT	CASSLAGVTGDTQYF
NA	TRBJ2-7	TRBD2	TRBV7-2	TGTGCCAGCAGCTCGGGACTAGCGGGGGGGCCTTTGATGTCCTACGAGCAGTACTTC	CASSSGLAGGPLMSYEQYF
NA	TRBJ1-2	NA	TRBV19	TGTGCCAGTAGCGAACTCAGGGATAACTATGGCTACACCTTC	CASSELRDNYGYTF
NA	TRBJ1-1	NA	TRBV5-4	TGTGCCAGCAGCCCACGACAGAGCATGAACACTGAAGCTTTCTTT	CASSPRQSMNTEAFF
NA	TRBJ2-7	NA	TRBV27	TGTGCCAGCACGGGGTTCGCGTCTTGGGAGCAGTACTTC	CASTGFASWEQYF
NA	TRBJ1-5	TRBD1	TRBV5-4	TGTGCCAGCAGCTCCGGACAGGGGCCGGATCAGCCCCAGCATTTT	CASSSGQGPDQPQHF
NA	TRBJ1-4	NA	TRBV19	TGTGCCAGTAGTATAGGTGGCTCGGCCGGGGATGAAAAACTGTTTTTT	CASSIGGSAGDEKLFF
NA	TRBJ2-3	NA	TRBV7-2	TGTGCCAGCAGCCGATCTAGAACAGATACGCAGTATTTT	CASSRSRTDTQYF
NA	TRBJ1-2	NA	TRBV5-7	TGTGCCAGCAGACAGGCGCCTAACTATGGCTACACCTTC	CASRQAPNYGYTF
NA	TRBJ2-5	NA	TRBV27	TGTGCCAGCAGTTCTAACAGCTTTACGGCGCAGTACTTC	CASSSNSFTAQYF
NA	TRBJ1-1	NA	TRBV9	TGTGCCAGCAGCCCGAGAGGGGGAGTAGAGATGAACACTGAAGCTTTCTTT	CASSPRGGVEMNTEAFF
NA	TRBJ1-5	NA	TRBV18	TGTGCCAGCTCACAGGGGAGGGCAAATCAGCCCCAGCATTTT	CASSQGRANQPQHF
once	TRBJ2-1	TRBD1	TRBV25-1	TGTGCCAGCAGTGAAAGAGCGGGCAGGGGGCCATACAATGAGCAGTTCTTC	CASSERAGRGPYNEQFF
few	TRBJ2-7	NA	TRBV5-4	TGTGCCAGCAGCTTGATGAGCGGTCGTTCCTACGAGCAGTACTTC	CASSLMSGRSYEQYF
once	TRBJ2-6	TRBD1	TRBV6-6	TGTGCCAGCAGGGACAGGGAGCGCTCTGGGGCCAACGTCCTGACTTTC	CASRDRERSGANVLTF
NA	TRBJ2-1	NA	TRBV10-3	TGTGCCATCAGCCGGCCCGGGAGCTACTACAATGAGCAGTTCTTC	CAISRPGSYYNEQFF
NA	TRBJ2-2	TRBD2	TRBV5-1	TGCACCCGGGGGGGACAAAACACCGGGGAGCTGTTTTTT	CTRGGQNTGELFF
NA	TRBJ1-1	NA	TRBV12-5	TGTGCTAGTGGTTTGATGGGCAGACTGAACACTGAAGCTTTCTTT	CASGLMGRLNTEAFF
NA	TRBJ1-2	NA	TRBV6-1	TGTGCCAGCAGTGATGTAAGCGGGGCGCGAGGCTATGGCTACACCTTC	CASSDVSGARGYGYTF
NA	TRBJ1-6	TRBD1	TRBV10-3	TGTGCCAACTCCGGGACAGGGGATTCACCCCTCCACTTT	CANSGTGDSPLHF
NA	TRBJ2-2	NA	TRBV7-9	TGTGCCAGCAGCTCAGGGCGACAGCACACCGGGGAGCTGTTTTTT	CASSSGRQHTGELFF